This T cell receptor beta chain was documented in a study of T cell responses to AZD1222 COVID-19 vaccine. The CDR3 extends over 17 amino acids. Germline CDR1 and CDR2: MNHEY and SMNVEV (reference sequence). V shed 7 bases, J shed 0 bases, and the junction held 13 bases outside the gene matches. The data were produced by immunoSEQ multiplex PCR, yet TCRdb's version contains in-frame clones alone and is incomplete. The sample shows tens of thousands of clones, 75% to 90% of them seen only once. About this clone itself: What it binds is unknown.

Findings and limits, study-wide: Possibly, clonal diversity was underestimated; donors were largely white British and included more females. Spike-wide vaccine-associated CD4 TCRs dominated at 160-218 and 743-854.

The V and J genes are TRBV27 and TRBJ2-7; TRBD2 matches 9 bases. The sequences come from peripheral blood, collected on day 0 of AZD1222 vaccination. The clonotype was recovered from an adult in good health. For the CDR3, the DNA is TGTGCCAGCATCAAAACTTCGGCGGGAGGGACCTCCTACGAGCAGTACTTC. Protein product: CASIKTSAGGTSYEQYF.